What follows describes a single T cell receptor (beta chain). The record originates from a study of T cell responses to AZD1222 COVID-19 vaccine. Libraries were prepared by immunoSEQ multiplex PCR; TCRdb keeps only in-frame clonotypes and omits some of them. The sample lists more than 100,000 clones, around nine tenths seen once, with about 3.5% in the top ten. This sequence originates from an adult in good health. The sample consisted of peripheral blood, taken on day 0 of AZD1222 vaccination.

CDR3 region: CASSLEQPETQYF. CDR3 DNA: TGTGCCAGCAGCTTAGAGCAGCCGGAGACCCAGTACTTC. The chain couples TRBV7-2 to TRBJ2-5; D remains unclear. Germline CDR1 is SGHTA and CDR2 is FQGNSA. V gave up 1 base and J gave up 5 bases, with 8 bases separating them. The CDR3 consists of 13 residues.